The following is a T cell receptor beta chain sequence with its context. CDR3 length: 13 amino acids. Germline V gives CDR1 SNHLY, CDR2 FYNNEI. Deletions cut 6 bases from V and 1 base from J, with 9 bases between. This entry is derived from a study of blood T cell repertoires in COVID-19. Study summary: The cDNA or gDNA used as material had been derived from T cells, B-cell-depleted T cells, or PBMCs.

Authors' methods: Cell counts per sample came from amplifying reference gene primers. TCRdb's copy holds only in-frame clones and misses some; the assay was immunoSEQ multiplex PCR. The DNA was the basis for D and trimming; V, J and clone size are from that table. The table records over 300,000 clones, around 89% of them present only once. This sequence was found in a man aged 40-49 years with acute or convalescent COVID-19. The sequenced material came from peripheral blood. J is TRBJ1-1 and V is TRBV2; D is perhaps TRBD1 (6 bases). The CDR3: CASRGTSNTEAFF. The CDR3 DNA sequence: TGTGCCAGCAGGGGGACATCGAACACTGAAGCTTTCTTT.